This T cell receptor (beta chain) was profiled in a study of T cell repertoires in cytomegalovirus infection. Germline CDR1 reads LNHDA; CDR2 reads SQIVND (reference sequence). The V end lost 3 bases, the J end lost 2 bases, and 7 bases lay between the germline ends. This CDR3 has 13 amino acids. TCRdb reprocessed the reads with MiXCR, giving one entry per CDR3 protein. Of around 740,000 distinct CDR3 sequences listed, 35% were seen once; the top ten hold 2.5% to 3.5%. This clonotype was seen a handful of times. The J gene is TRBJ1-2, the V gene TRBV19; D is undetermined. The source is a human donor in good health (CMV status not recorded). Some clones in this sample may be carry-over from other donors' samples. Sample: PBMCs. CDR3 in DNA: TGTGCCAGTAGTATGTCGGAGAACTATGGCTACACCTTC. Protein product: CASSMSENYGYTF.